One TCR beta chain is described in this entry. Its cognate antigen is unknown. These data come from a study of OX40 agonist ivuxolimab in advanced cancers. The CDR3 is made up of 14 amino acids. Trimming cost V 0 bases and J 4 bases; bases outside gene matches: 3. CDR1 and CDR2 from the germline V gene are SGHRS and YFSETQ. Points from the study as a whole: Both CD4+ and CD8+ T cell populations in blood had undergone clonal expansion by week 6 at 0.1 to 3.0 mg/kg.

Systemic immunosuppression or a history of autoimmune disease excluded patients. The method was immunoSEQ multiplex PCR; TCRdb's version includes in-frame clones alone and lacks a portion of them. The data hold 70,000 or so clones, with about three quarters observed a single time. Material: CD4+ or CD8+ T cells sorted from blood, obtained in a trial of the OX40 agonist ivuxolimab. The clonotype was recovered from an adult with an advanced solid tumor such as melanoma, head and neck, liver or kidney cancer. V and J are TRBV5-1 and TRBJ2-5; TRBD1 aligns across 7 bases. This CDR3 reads CASSLVTGVETQYF. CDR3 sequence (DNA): TGCGCCAGCAGCTTGGTCACAGGGGTAGAGACCCAGTACTTC.